The rows below give T cell receptor beta chains drawn from one sample of a study of blood T cells in healthy people across ages. MiXCR was run by TCRdb on the 5' RACE reads, yielding one entry per CDR3 protein. This sample has approximately 900,000 distinct CDR3 sequences, with roughly 43% found just once. What was sequenced was blood. The receptors come from a man aged 25-45 years in good health. Each CDR3 is given with its conserved first and last residue. The D gene is left open where the match is weak. The size entry is marked missing in some rows and otherwise reads once, few, many or a size class.

D gene: TRBD2; clone size: -; J gene: TRBJ2-1; V gene: TRBV6-2/TRBV6-3; CDR3 protein: CASSYDGGGPLEQFF; CDR3 DNA: TGTGCCAGCAGTTACGATGGCGGGGGACCACTTGAGCAGTTCTTC
D gene: TRBD1; clone size: many; J gene: TRBJ2-1; V gene: TRBV2; CDR3 protein: CASSRRGGQSSYNEQFF; CDR3 DNA: TGTGCCAGCAGTCGTCGAGGGGGACAGAGCTCCTACAATGAGCAGTTCTTC
D gene: -; clone size: -; J gene: TRBJ1-2; V gene: TRBV27; CDR3 protein: CASSPGEGGPYGYTF; CDR3 DNA: TGTGCCAGCAGTCCGGGGGAGGGGGGCCCCTATGGCTACACCTTC
D gene: -; clone size: -; J gene: TRBJ2-7; V gene: TRBV4-3; CDR3 protein: CASSQSPKDSCEQYF; CDR3 DNA: TGCGCCAGCAGCCAATCCCCCAAGGATTCCTGCGAGCAGTACTTC
D gene: -; clone size: -; J gene: TRBJ1-4; V gene: TRBV2; CDR3 protein: CASSERGLDNEKLFF; CDR3 DNA: TGTGCCAGCAGTGAACGTGGATTAGATAATGAAAAACTGTTTTTT
D gene: -; clone size: few; J gene: TRBJ2-3; V gene: TRBV4-1; CDR3 protein: CASSQEMTPITDTQYF; CDR3 DNA: TGCGCCAGCAGCCAAGAAATGACTCCTATCACAGATACGCAGTATTTT
D gene: -; clone size: -; J gene: TRBJ2-1; V gene: TRBV6-2/TRBV6-3; CDR3 protein: CASSQGFSYEQFF; CDR3 DNA: TGTGCCAGCAGTCAGGGTTTCTCCTATGAGCAGTTCTTC
D gene: -; clone size: -; J gene: TRBJ2-7; V gene: TRBV20-1; CDR3 protein: CSAREPGTYEQYF; CDR3 DNA: TGCAGTGCTAGAGAGCCGGGTACCTACGAGCAGTACTTC
D gene: TRBD1; clone size: few; J gene: TRBJ1-2; V gene: TRBV5-1; CDR3 protein: CASSSVRDREVGYTF; CDR3 DNA: TGCGCCAGCAGCTCCGTCCGGGACAGGGAGGTTGGCTACACCTTC
D gene: TRBD2; clone size: -; J gene: TRBJ2-1; V gene: TRBV3-1; CDR3 protein: CASSQGLADSYNEQFF; CDR3 DNA: TGTGCCAGCAGCCAAGGACTAGCGGACTCCTACAATGAGCAGTTCTTC
D gene: -; clone size: -; J gene: TRBJ1-1; V gene: TRBV6-1; CDR3 protein: CASSDPNISTEAFF; CDR3 DNA: TGTGCCAGCAGTGACCCGAATATCTCTACTGAAGCTTTCTTT
D gene: -; clone size: -; J gene: TRBJ1-2; V gene: TRBV30; CDR3 protein: CAWSVGTAHYGCTF; CDR3 DNA: TGTGCCTGGAGTGTAGGAACAGCTCACTATGGCTGCACCTTC
D gene: TRBD1; clone size: -; J gene: TRBJ2-1; V gene: TRBV4-3; CDR3 protein: CASSSRDRDNEQFF; CDR3 DNA: TGCGCCAGCAGCTCCCGGGACAGGGACAATGAGCAGTTCTTC